Listed here is a single TCR beta chain. This sample was taken from a study of shared clonotypes between healthy human individuals. Trimming at V came to 7 bases and at J to 0 bases, leaving 15 bases not matched to a gene. Germline V gene lookup returns CDR1 SEHNR and CDR2 FQNEAQ (reference sequence). This CDR3 contains 18 residues. Only CD45RO-negative cells positively selected for CCR7 counted as naive CD8 cells, so terminally differentiated effector memory CD45RA+ cells were excluded. Sequencing was performed with immunoSEQ multiplex PCR; in TCRdb, only in-frame clones are kept and a portion is missing. The repertoire holds over 2 million clones, with over 85% as singletons.

This receptor was identified in a man between 18 and 29 years old in good health. Sequenced input: naive CD8+ T cells sorted from blood. The chain links TRBV7-9 to TRBJ2-1, with TRBD1 identical over 7 bases. CDR3 nucleotides: TGTGCCAGCATCTTCCAAGGAAAAGACAGGGTCTCCTACAATGAGCAGTTCTTC. Its translation: CASIFQGKDRVSYNEQFF.